This T cell receptor beta chain was sequenced in a study of Graves' ophthalmopathy and Graves' hyperthyroidism. General study points: Researchers report that a 13-signature model separated ophthalmopathy from stable hyperthyroidism, posting about 91% sensitivity and about 82% specificity.

Where ophthalmopathy was absent within 18 months of follow-up, hyperthyroidism was stable. At least ten counts were recorded for this clonotype. Its antigen is not known. RNA transcripts yielded amplified TCR beta CDR3 regions. After a first-round RT-PCR with HTBI primers, a second-round multiplex PCR was run. Each CDR3 protein is one row after TCRdb ran MiXCR on the multiplex PCR reads. The sample includes 400,000 to 450,000 distinct CDR3 sequences, 20% to 25% of them seen just once. Germline lookup yields CDR1 MNHEY and CDR2 SVGEGT. This CDR3 contains 14 residues. V was cut by 4 bases and J by 7 bases, with 14 bases left in between.

This rearrangement joins TRBV6-2 or TRBV6-3 to TRBJ1-5; D gene unclear. This TCR came from a woman under 30 with stable Graves' hyperthyroidism. Source material: peripheral blood. The CDR3 DNA follows: TGTGCCAGCAGTTCAACCCCAGGCGGGCAGCCCCAGCATTTT. Amino acid sequence: CASSSTPGGQPQHF.